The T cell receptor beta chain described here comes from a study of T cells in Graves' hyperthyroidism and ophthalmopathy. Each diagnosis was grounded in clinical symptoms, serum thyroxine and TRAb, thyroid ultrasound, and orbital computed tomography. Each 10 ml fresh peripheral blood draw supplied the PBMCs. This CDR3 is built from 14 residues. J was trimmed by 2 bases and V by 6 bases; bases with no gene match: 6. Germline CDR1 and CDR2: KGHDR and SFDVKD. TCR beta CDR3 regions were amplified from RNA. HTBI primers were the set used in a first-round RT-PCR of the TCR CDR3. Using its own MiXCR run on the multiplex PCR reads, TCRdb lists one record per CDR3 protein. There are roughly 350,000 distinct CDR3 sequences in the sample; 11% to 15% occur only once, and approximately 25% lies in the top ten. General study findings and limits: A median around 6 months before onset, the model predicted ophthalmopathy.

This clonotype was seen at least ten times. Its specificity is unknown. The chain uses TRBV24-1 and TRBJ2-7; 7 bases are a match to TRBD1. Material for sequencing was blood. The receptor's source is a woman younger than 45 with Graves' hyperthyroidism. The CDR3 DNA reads TGTGCCACCAGTTCGACAGGGTCGACCTACGAGCAGTACTTC. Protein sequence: CATSSTGSTYEQYF.